This T cell receptor (beta chain) comes out of a study of blood T cell repertoires in COVID-19. On the study more broadly: Samples taken during acute and convalescent COVID-19 were collected in the United States, Italy and Spain. Sample material is recorded as cDNA or gDNA derived from T cells, B-cell-depleted T cells, or PBMCs.

Assay used: immunoSEQ multiplex PCR; TCRdb lists only in-frame clones, some missing. Of roughly 400,000 clones listed, just under 90% are singletons. This CDR3 has 12 amino acids. Germline V lookup: CDR1 GTSNPN, CDR2 SVGIG (reference sequence). The V gene lost 2 bases and the J gene lost 11 bases, with 13 bases spanning the gap. The sequencing sample was made of PBMCs or T cells enriched from blood (not recorded which). This TCR came from a woman between 45 and 60 years old who had recovered from COVID-19. The chain is built from TRBV30 and TRBJ1-3, with TRBD1 as a possible D gene (5 bases). CDR3 nucleotides: TGTGCCTGGAGTTATCGGGGGAGTTCCATATATTTT. Its protein product is CAWSYRGSSIYF.